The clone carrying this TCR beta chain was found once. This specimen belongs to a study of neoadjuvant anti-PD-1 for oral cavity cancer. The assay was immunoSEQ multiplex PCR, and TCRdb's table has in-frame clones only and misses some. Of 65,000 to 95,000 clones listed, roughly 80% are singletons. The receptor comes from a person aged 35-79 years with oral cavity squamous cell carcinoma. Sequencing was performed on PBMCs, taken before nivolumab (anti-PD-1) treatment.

This CDR3 reads CASSLREIDTGELFF. CDR3 coding DNA: TGTGCCAGCAGCTTGAGGGAGATTGATACCGGGGAGCTGTTTTTT. The gene calls are TRBV5-4 and TRBJ2-2, with D perhaps TRBD2 (5 bases). CDR3 length: 15 amino acids. Per germline, CDR1 SGHNT and CDR2 YYREEE (reference sequence). V lost 1 base to trimming and J lost 5 bases, with 12 bases between them.